This T cell receptor (beta chain) derives from a study of blood T cell repertoires in COVID-19. Study-wide background: Acute-phase and convalescent COVID-19 samples originated in the United States, Italy and Spain. PBMCs, B-cell-depleted T cells, or T cells provided the cDNA or gDNA that made up the material.

Data came from immunoSEQ multiplex PCR; TCRdb stores just in-frame clones and leaves some out. Seen here are 220,000 or so clones, about 93% observed once, and the top ten hold about 0.8%. Sequencing was carried out using peripheral blood. This TCR derives from a man between 60 and 75 years old with COVID-19, enrolled during active disease.

CDR3 residues: CASSWGRGDGYTF. The CDR3 DNA is TGTGCCAGCAGTTGGGGGCGCGGTGATGGCTACACCTTC. This chain uses TRBV6-5 with TRBJ1-2, with a weak D call TRBD1 (6 bases). V lost 4 bases, J lost 6 bases, and 12 bases lay in between. This CDR3 is built from 13 residues. Germline V gene lookup returns CDR1 MNHEY and CDR2 SVGAGI.